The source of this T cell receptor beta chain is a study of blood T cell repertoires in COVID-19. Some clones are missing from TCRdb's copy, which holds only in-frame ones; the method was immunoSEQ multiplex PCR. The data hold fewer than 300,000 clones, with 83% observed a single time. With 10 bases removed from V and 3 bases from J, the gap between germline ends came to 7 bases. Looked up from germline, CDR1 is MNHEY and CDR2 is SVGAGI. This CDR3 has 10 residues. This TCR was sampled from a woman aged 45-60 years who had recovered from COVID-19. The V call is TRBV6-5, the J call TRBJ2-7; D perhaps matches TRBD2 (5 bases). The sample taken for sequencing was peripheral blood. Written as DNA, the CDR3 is TGTGCCACCGACTACTACGAGCAGTACTTC. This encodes CATDYYEQYF.